The source of this T cell receptor beta chain is a study of blood T cell repertoires in COVID-19. About the research overall: From T cells, B-cell-depleted T cells, or PBMCs came the material, which was cDNA or gDNA.

In the original workflow: It was from reference gene primer amplification that nucleated cell counts were estimated. Only in-frame clones appear in the TCRdb table, and some are missing; sequencing was by immunoSEQ multiplex PCR. That table is the source of V, J and clone size, and D and trimming were worked out from the DNA. The table records 130,000 or so clones, approximately 83% of them present only once. J gave up 5 bases and V 6 bases, and 7 bases lay outside the gene matches. The CDR3 is made up of 15 amino acids. CDR1 is SNHLY and CDR2 is FYNNEI in the germline V gene. Sequenced sample: peripheral blood. This sequence was found in a human donor in a cohort sampled during active COVID-19. The V gene is TRBV2, the J gene TRBJ1-6; 7 bases fit TRBD1. The CDR3 DNA follows: TGTGCCAGCAGGCCCCAACAGGGGAATAATTCACCCCTCCACTTT. Amino acid sequence: CASRPQQGNNSPLHF.